This is a list of T cell receptor beta chains from one sample in a study of blood T cell repertoires in COVID-19. Profiling relied on immunoSEQ multiplex PCR, and the TCRdb table lists in-frame clones only, not all of them. The sample records roughly 390,000 clones, 85% being singletons. The specimen was peripheral blood. These receptors were collected from a young woman with acute or convalescent COVID-19. Both conserved end residues are part of each CDR3. Fields, in order: J gene, D gene, V gene, CDR3 protein, CDR3 DNA. A D gene is named only where the DNA matches it firmly.

>TRBJ2-7|TRBD1|TRBV18
CASSPLDREEEQYF
TGTGCCAGCTCACCCCTGGACAGGGAGGAGGAGCAGTACTTC
>TRBJ2-1|TRBD2|TRBV4-1
CASRGLAGGDEQFF
TGCGCCAGCAGGGGACTAGCGGGAGGAGACGAGCAGTTCTTC
>TRBJ2-7|TRBD1|TRBV7-2
CASSLDRAYEQYF
TGTGCCAGCAGCCTGGACAGGGCCTACGAGCAGTACTTC
>TRBJ1-1|TRBD1|TRBV27
CASSSRTGERGAEAFF
TGTGCCAGCAGTTCCCGGACAGGGGAAAGGGGCGCTGAAGCTTTCTTT
>TRBJ2-7|-|TRBV7-3
CASSSSFRSRQYF
TGTGCCAGCAGCTCCTCATTCAGGTCCCGGCAGTACTTC
>TRBJ1-1|-|TRBV7-6
CASSSPPGGDTEAFF
TGTGCCAGCAGCTCACCCCCGGGGGGGGACACTGAAGCTTTCTTT
>TRBJ1-1|TRBD1|TRBV5-1
CASSVGTGYTEAFF
TGCGCCAGCAGCGTAGGGACAGGGTACACTGAAGCTTTCTTT
>TRBJ1-5|TRBD1|TRBV7-8
CASSPGQGRSNQPQHF
TGTGCCAGCAGCCCCGGACAGGGCCGGAGCAATCAGCCCCAGCATTTT
>TRBJ2-5|-|TRBV29-1
CSAYTSLQETQYF
TGCAGCGCTTATACTAGCCTACAAGAGACCCAGTACTTC
>TRBJ2-2|-|TRBV27
CASGLRTGELFF
TGTGCCAGCGGTCTACGCACCGGGGAGCTGTTTTTT